The 29 T cell receptor beta chains reported below all come from one sample, sequenced in a study of OX40 agonist ivuxolimab in advanced cancers. Assay: immunoSEQ multiplex PCR; the TCRdb copy retains only in-frame clones and omits some. This sample has some 30,000 clones, with roughly 89% found just once. This specimen was CD4+ or CD8+ T cells sorted from blood, taken in a trial of the OX40 agonist ivuxolimab. Source of these receptors: an adult with an advanced solid tumor such as melanoma, head and neck, liver or kidney cancer.

The rearrangement joins TRBV2 to TRBJ1-3; D call uncertain. Between the trimmed V and J ends, which lost 3 bases and 0 bases, there was a span of 6 bases. In germline, CDR1 is SNHLY, CDR2 FYNNEI. There are 14 residues in the CDR3. CDR3 loop: CASSEGGSGNTIYF. The CDR3 DNA follows: TGTGCCAGCAGTGAGGGCGGCTCTGGAAACACCATATATTTT.

V and J are TRBV9 and TRBJ1-1, with no clear D. CDR3 length: 14 amino acids. V lost 0 bases and J lost 1, with 7 bases in between. Germline loops: CDR1 SGDLS, CDR2 YYNGEE. Here the CDR3 DNA reads TGTGCCAGCAGCGTAGACGGGGAGAACACTGAAGCTTTCTTT. Protein product: CASSVDGENTEAFF.

V usage is TRBV5-1 and J usage is TRBJ2-5, with 10 bases lining up with TRBD1. V lost 3 bases to trimming and J lost 5 bases; unmatched junction nucleotides: 4. Germline lookup yields CDR1 SGHRS and CDR2 YFSETQ. The CDR3 totals 14 residues. CDR3 in amino acids: CASSSRDRGETQYF. CDR3 coding DNA: TGCGCCAGCAGCTCCCGGGACAGGGGTGAGACCCAGTACTTC.

V and J are TRBV15 and TRBJ1-1; TRBD1 might be the D (6 bases). Germline CDR1 LNHNV, CDR2 YYDKDF (reference sequence). V lost 7 bases and J 8 bases, leaving 23 bases between the germline ends. This CDR3 contains 15 residues. This CDR3 reads CATKPRGGASGEAFF. CDR3 coding DNA: TGTGCCACCAAACCCCGGGGGGGGGCATCTGGCGAAGCTTTCTTT.

This chain joins TRBV7-9 and TRBJ2-3; TRBD1 aligns across 10 bases. The junction had 3 bases not matched to a gene; V was cut back by 1 base and J by 5 bases. The CDR3 contains 15 residues. Germline CDR1 and CDR2: SEHNR and FQNEAQ (reference sequence). DNA of the CDR3: TGTGCCAGCAGCTTAGGACAGGGGGCAAGAGATACGCAGTATTTT. Residues: CASSLGQGARDTQYF.

V usage is TRBV7-2 and J usage is TRBJ2-4; 8 bases match TRBD2. With V trimmed by 5 bases and J by 8 bases, 8 bases remained unmatched. The length of the CDR3 is 14 residues. Germline loops: CDR1 SGHTA, CDR2 FQGNSA. The CDR3 region is CASSPPGRGDIQYF. The DNA for the CDR3 is TGTGCCAGCAGCCCACCGGGGCGGGGGGACATTCAGTACTTC.

The V and J genes are TRBV9 and TRBJ2-1; the D gene is possibly TRBD2 (5 bases). V was pared by 3 bases and J by 5 bases, with 15 bases between. The CDR3 runs to 15 residues. Germline-derived CDR1 and CDR2 are SGDLS and YYNGEE. The CDR3 coding sequence is TGTGCCAGCAGCGCCCGGGGTCCGAATGACAATGAGCAGTTCTTC. It codes for CASSARGPNDNEQFF.

The rearrangement links TRBV30 to TRBJ1-2; a weak D match, TRBD1 (5 bases). With 1 base removed from V and 4 bases from J, the gap between germline ends came to 13 bases. The CDR3 consists of 14 residues. Germline assignment: CDR1 GTSNPN and CDR2 SVGIG (reference sequence). The CDR3 DNA reads as TGTGCCTGGAGTGCGGGGACCCTAAGCTATGGCTACACCTTC. Translating gives CAWSAGTLSYGYTF.

The CDR3 nucleotides are TGTGCCAGCAGCTTAGTCTGGGCAGGGGGTGAAAAACTGTTTTTT. Translation: CASSLVWAGGEKLFF. V usage is TRBV7-2 and J usage is TRBJ1-4; 7 bases map to TRBD1. J lost 7 bases, V lost 1 base, and 6 bases had no gene match. The CDR3 has 15 amino acids. Germline-derived CDR1 and CDR2 are SGHTA and FQGNSA.

This chain joins TRBV11-2 and TRBJ1-1, with 9 bases aligning to TRBD1. V trimming: 0 bases; J trimming: 11 bases; junction bases outside the gene matches: 4. The CDR3 spans 13 residues. From germline, CDR1 is SGHAT and CDR2 FQNNGV. CDR3 nucleotide sequence: TGTGCCAGCAGCTTAGAAGGGACAGGGTCCGCTTTCTTT. Translation gives CASSLEGTGSAFF.

V is TRBV19 and J is TRBJ1-5; 7 nucleotides agree with TRBD1. V trimming: 6 bases; J trimming: 4 bases; junction bases outside the gene matches: 9. Germline values: CDR1 LNHDA, CDR2 SQIVND (reference sequence). CDR3 length equals 15 residues. The CDR3 here is CASRPTGTRNQPQHF. For the CDR3, the DNA is TGTGCCAGTAGACCGACAGGGACGCGTAATCAGCCCCAGCATTTT.

This clone was observed once. The chain links TRBV28 to TRBJ2-1, with D unresolved. This CDR3 has 11 amino acids. Trimming left V 7 bases short and J 3 bases short, with 4 bases between. Germline V CDR1 and CDR2: MDHEN, SYDVKM. CDR3 sequence: CASTFYNEQFF. In DNA, the CDR3 is TGTGCCAGCACCTTCTACAATGAGCAGTTCTTC.

Comments on this clone: The junction departs from germline at one end; a sequencing error may be responsible. This rearrangement joins TRBV2 to TRBJ1-4, with a tentative D call TRBD1 (5 bases). CDR3 length: 14 residues. Germline CDR1 is SNHLY and CDR2 is FYNNEI. CDR3 nucleotides: TGTGCCAGCACCCCCCGGACAACAAATGAAAAACTGTTTTTT. Translation: CASTPRTTNEKLFF.

This clone appeared a single time. V is TRBV5-1 and J is TRBJ1-2; tentative D call: TRBD1 (5 bases). CDR3 length: 15 residues. V lost 2 bases and J 8 bases, leaving 19 bases between the germline ends. Germline values: CDR1 SGHRS, CDR2 YFSETQ. CDR3 amino acids: CASSFDSSGGRGYTF. The CDR3 DNA reads as TGCGCCAGCAGCTTTGACTCGTCGGGGGGTAGAGGCTACACCTTC.

The chain is built from TRBV28 and TRBJ2-2; tentatively, D is TRBD2 (6 bases). Between the trimmed V and J ends, which lost 1 base and 3 bases, there was a span of 12 bases. CDR3 length: 16 amino acids. From germline, CDR1 is MDHEN and CDR2 SYDVKM. The DNA for the CDR3 is TGTGCCAGCAGTTTATATCCTAGCGTGGACACCGGGGAGCTGTTTTTT. Its translation: CASSLYPSVDTGELFF.

In DNA form, the CDR3 reads TGTGCCAGCAGCCCCGAAGGGAATCAGCCCCAGCATTTT. Protein: CASSPEGNQPQHF. The chain joins TRBV7-9 to TRBJ1-5; D gene unclear. CDR3 length: 13 amino acids. Germline values: CDR1 SEHNR, CDR2 FQNEAQ (reference sequence). V lost 5 bases and J 4 bases, leaving 9 bases between the germline ends.

The V gene is TRBV18, the J gene TRBJ2-7; no clear D. Germline CDR1 reads KGHSH; CDR2 reads LQKENI. CDR3 length: 13 amino acids. V dropped 3 bases and J dropped 0 bases, with 6 bases sitting between them. The CDR3 DNA reads as TGTGCCAGCTCACCTTGGACCTCCTACGAGCAGTACTTC. As protein: CASSPWTSYEQYF.

Note on this clone: At one of its ends the junction is not consistent with the germline gene, which may arise from a read error. The chain joins TRBV5-6 to TRBJ1-2; 8 bases agree with TRBD1. This CDR3 spans 14 amino acids. Germline CDR1 SGHDT, CDR2 YYEEEE. The CDR3 here is CASSFFTGGSGYIF. The CDR3 DNA reads TGTGCCAGCAGCTTCTTCACAGGGGGATCTGGCTACATCTTC.

V is TRBV6-1 and J is TRBJ2-5; TRBD1 matches 7 bases. CDR3 length: 15 residues. The germline V gene has CDR1 MNHNS and CDR2 SASEGT. Trimming cost V 3 bases and J 1 base; bases outside gene matches: 5. CDR3 in DNA: TGTGCCAGCAGTGATGGGGGACAGATCCAAGAGACCCAGTACTTC. This encodes CASSDGGQIQETQYF.

The rearrangement uses TRBV30 and TRBJ2-1; D unresolved. The V gene's germline CDR1 is GTSNPN and CDR2 SVGIG (reference sequence). Trimming removed 5 bases at V and 0 bases at J, with 11 bases between. CDR3 size: 14 residues. The CDR3 here is CAWATMSSYNEQFF. The CDR3 coding sequence is TGTGCCTGGGCCACAATGAGCTCCTACAATGAGCAGTTCTTC.

The chain is built from TRBV28 and TRBJ2-3; D uncertain. Trimming stripped 3 bases from V and 5 bases from J, with 6 bases between. The CDR3 totals 12 residues. Germline CDR1 MDHEN, CDR2 SYDVKM. The CDR3 region has the DNA TGTGCCAGCAGTTTCTCCAAAGATACGCAGTATTTT. Translating gives CASSFSKDTQYF.

This sequence joins TRBV4-2 and TRBJ2-3; D perhaps matches TRBD2 (7 bases). Germline CDR1 reads LGHNA; CDR2 reads YNFKEQ. The CDR3 runs 16 residues. V lost 0 bases, J lost 4 bases, and 14 bases lay in between. The CDR3 loop reads CASSQDKTGGADTQYF. The CDR3 DNA follows: TGTGCCAGCAGCCAAGATAAGACGGGGGGCGCAGATACGCAGTATTTT.

V and J are TRBV18 and TRBJ1-2; D unclear. The V gene's germline CDR1 is KGHSH and CDR2 LQKENI. The CDR3 loop spans 14 amino acids. The V and J ends lost 3 bases and 8 bases respectively, with 16 bases between them. The CDR3: CASSPSPESNGYTF. The DNA for the CDR3 is TGTGCCAGCTCACCGTCACCGGAGTCTAACGGCTACACCTTC.

V usage is TRBV2 and J usage is TRBJ2-3; 13 bases line up with TRBD2. V lost 6 bases, J lost 1 base, and 4 bases stayed unmatched. Germline values: CDR1 SNHLY, CDR2 FYNNEI. The length of the CDR3 is 16 residues. As DNA, the CDR3 is TGTGCCAGCAGGCGACTAGCGGGAGGAGGCACAGATACGCAGTATTTT. Its protein is CASRRLAGGGTDTQYF.

The rearrangement links TRBV9 to TRBJ2-1; 7 bases fit TRBD2. The CDR3 is 16 amino acids. CDR1 SGDLS and CDR2 YYNGEE come from the germline V gene. With V trimmed by 4 bases and J by 0 bases, 7 bases remained unmatched. The CDR3 protein is CASSPSLAASYNEQFF. The CDR3 nucleotides are TGTGCCAGCAGCCCATCCCTAGCGGCCTCCTACAATGAGCAGTTCTTC.

The CDR3 nucleotides are TGTGCCAGCAGACTCTCGGACAGAGCTAACTATGGCTACACCTTC. Translating gives CASRLSDRANYGYTF. The chain uses TRBV28 and TRBJ1-2; tentatively, D is TRBD1 (6 bases). V lost 6 bases and J 0 bases, leaving 14 bases between the germline ends. Germline CDR1 reads MDHEN; CDR2 reads SYDVKM. The CDR3 runs 15 residues.

This clone was seen only once. This chain connects TRBV7-6 to TRBJ2-5; TRBD2 is a possible D gene (5 bases). V was trimmed by 4 bases and J by 1 base, leaving 19 bases between them. The germline V gene has CDR1 SGHVS and CDR2 FNYEAQ. The CDR3 is 17 residues long. This CDR3 reads CASSSTPHGKTQETQYF. The CDR3 DNA reads TGTGCCAGCAGCTCCACTCCCCACGGGAAGACCCAAGAGACCCAGTACTTC.

Details on this clone: At one end the junction does not follow the germline gene, possibly because of a read error. V and J are TRBV11-3 and TRBJ2-1; the D is unclear. Germline V gene lookup returns CDR1 SGHNT and CDR2 YENEEA. CDR3 size: 13 residues. CDR3 in amino acids: CASSFDTMDEQLF. The CDR3, as DNA: TGTGCCAGCAGCTTTGATACAATGGATGAGCAGCTCTTC.

In nucleotides, the CDR3 is TGTGCCAGCAGCTTTATGGGGGCCAACGAGCAGTACTTC. This sequence encodes CASSFMGANEQYF. The V call is TRBV5-5, the J call TRBJ2-7; TRBD1 is a possible D gene (6 bases). V dropped 2 bases and J dropped 5 bases, with 11 bases sitting between them. The CDR3 covers 13 residues. Germline V gene sequence: CDR1 SGHKS, CDR2 YYEKEE (reference sequence). The whole variable domain, filled in from reference TRBV5-5 and TRBJ2-7, reads DAGVTQSPTHLIKTRGQQVTLRCSPISGHKSVSWYQQVLGQGPQFIFQYYEKEERGRGNFPDRFSARQFPNYSSELNVNALLLGDSALYLCASSFMGANEQYFGPGTRLTVT.